A selection of T cell receptor beta chains follows, all from one sample in a study of cytomegalovirus exposure and HLA in healthy donors. Profiled with immunoSEQ multiplex PCR; TCRdb holds only in-frame clones, not every one. Of around 210,000 clones in the sample, 70% to 90% were seen once. What was sequenced was PBMCs. These receptors all come from a girl aged 2-10 years in good health and CMV-seronegative. The CDR3 runs from the conserved cysteine through the conserved F or W.

V gene,J gene,CDR3 protein
TRBV7-9,TRBJ2-7,CASSLVVSSYEQYF
TRBV7-9,TRBJ2-7,CASSTGLSYEQYF
TRBV2,TRBJ2-5,CASSLLAVQETQYF
TRBV18,TRBJ1-3,CASSPGTGNTIYF
TRBV2,TRBJ1-1,CASRPLEGANTEAFF
TRBV30,TRBJ2-7,CALVAGGPGEQYF
TRBV6-6,TRBJ2-1,CASSYGLAVTSNEQFF
TRBV11-2,TRBJ2-5,CASSPAVTGETQYF
TRBV13,TRBJ2-5,CASSLMTSRGATQYF
TRBV13,TRBJ1-4,CASSWKGSAEKLFF
TRBV13,TRBJ2-5,CASSLEPTVGQETQYF
TRBV9,TRBJ2-3,CASSWTSGGRLSRDTQYF
TRBV4-1,TRBJ2-1,CASSQEESSGGAPYNEQFF
TRBV5-1,TRBJ2-1,CASSFTGQAYNEQFF
TRBV7-9,TRBJ2-5,CASSPGRQETQYF
TRBV9,TRBJ1-2,CASSVEGTLNYGYTF
TRBV9,TRBJ1-2,CASSVATGIGANYGYTF
TRBV7-9,TRBJ1-4,CASSPGTGPNEKLFF
TRBV11-2,TRBJ1-4,CASSEGWNEKLFF
TRBV9,TRBJ1-1,CASSVDVRGPEAFF
TRBV7-6,TRBJ2-1,CASSSRGQTYNEQFF
TRBV14,TRBJ2-5,CASSLLAGGRETQYF
TRBV5-1,TRBJ2-5,CASSLGPQGAQQETQYF
TRBV7-2,TRBJ2-3,CASSFRLARSTDTQYF
TRBV5-1,TRBJ1-1,CASSTQTGNTEAFF
TRBV5-4,TRBJ2-1,CASSLGLAGGRNNEQFF
TRBV9,TRBJ2-1,CASRTAAGVGNEQFF
TRBV29-1,TRBJ2-2,CSVRLDFPLYPGELFF
TRBV6-5,TRBJ2-1,CPNVTETGVNEQFF
TRBV5-1,TRBJ1-1,CASSNRDRVTEAFF
TRBV4-2,TRBJ2-1,CASSQDPPGGAYNEQFF
TRBV5-1,TRBJ1-2,CASSLSADYGYTF
TRBV27,TRBJ1-1,CAIQQGLYTEAFF
TRBV5-1,TRBJ2-7,CASSPRGLDAEQYF
TRBV5-4,TRBJ2-7,CASNEKDRGYEQYF
TRBV7-6,TRBJ1-4,CASSFRDRGEKLFF
TRBV5-1,TRBJ2-5,CASSPAGDPGETQYF
TRBV7-8,TRBJ1-5,CASSLGSYWDRENQPQHF
TRBV11-2,TRBJ2-7,CASSLDRVHEQYF
TRBV7-9,TRBJ1-4,CASLQGPATNEKLFF
TRBV12-5,TRBJ1-2,CASGLAGEYGYTF
TRBV5-1,TRBJ2-2,CASSLTENTGELFF
TRBV6-5,TRBJ2-5,CASSRADREETQYF
TRBV19,TRBJ2-4,CASSIEQGLLAKNIQYF
TRBV9,TRBJ1-2,CASSVGTGLGYGYTF
TRBV19,TRBJ2-3,CASRGSGRFGTQYF
TRBV7-9,TRBJ2-7,CASSYIYYEQYF
TRBV19,TRBJ1-4,CASRQRATNEKLFF
TRBV11-2,TRBJ2-7,CASSFISTGQGAGEQYF
TRBV5-6,TRBJ2-5,CASSLVGGQLKGTQYF
TRBV5-6,TRBJ2-3,CASSLGQFTDTQYF
TRBV10-3,TRBJ2-7,CAISAPGQSYEQYF
TRBV11-2,TRBJ1-4,CASSVFDRGGSGEKLFF
TRBV19,TRBJ2-2,CASSLPPKAGPVPGELFF
TRBV19,TRBJ2-7,CASSSSYEQYF
TRBV19,TRBJ1-2,CASRLAGSGYTF
TRBV13,TRBJ1-1,CASSLSGGGTEAFF